These 16 T cell receptor beta chains originate from one sample sequenced in a study of CD8+CD57+ T cells in acquired aplastic anemia. TCR beta VDJ and CDR3 profiling used genomic DNA as template. TCRdb ran MiXCR on the reads and lists one entry per CDR3 protein. The sample lists 250,000 or so distinct CDR3 sequences; around half were seen once. Only patients with CD8+CD57+ cell expansion on flow cytometry were chosen for sequencing. Material: sorted CD4+, CD8+, or CD8+CD57+ T cells (not recorded which) from PBMCs. The receptors derive from a human donor with aplastic anemia.

In this sample, this clonotype turned up many times. The chain carries TRBV7-2 and TRBJ1-1; D remains ambiguous. The CDR3 length is 15 residues. The V end lost 3 bases, the J end lost 0 bases, and 11 bases lay between the germline ends. Per germline, CDR1 SGHTA and CDR2 FQGNSA. The CDR3 protein is CASSLRLSVNTEAFF. CDR3 sequence (DNA): TGTGCCAGCAGCTTGAGGTTATCGGTGAACACTGAAGCTTTCTTT.

The rearrangement links TRBV2 to TRBJ2-5, with D perhaps TRBD2 (6 bases). The V end was cut by 8 bases, the J end by 1 base, with 11 bases between. The CDR3 contains 13 residues. CDR1 is SNHLY, CDR2 FYNNEI, per germline. The CDR3 DNA is TGTGCCAGCGCGGGACGGAGCCAAGAGACCCAGTACTTC. Translated, it gives CASAGRSQETQYF.

V is TRBV7-2 and J is TRBJ2-7; 8 bases agree with TRBD1. The CDR3 totals 17 residues. After removal of 2 bases from V and 2 bases from J, the junction contained 11 bases not matched to a gene. Germline CDR1 reads SGHTA; CDR2 reads FQGNSA. The DNA for the CDR3 is TGTGCCAGCAGCTTACTACCCTTCGGACAGGGAACCTACGAGCAGTACTTC. It yields the protein CASSLLPFGQGTYEQYF. The full variable domain, rest sourced from reference TRBV7-2 and TRBJ2-7, is GAGVSQSPSNKVTEKGKDVELRCDPISGHTALYWYRQSLGQGLEFLIYFQGNSAPDKSGLPSDRFSAERTGGSVSTLTIQRTQQEDSAVYLCASSLLPFGQGTYEQYFGPGTRLTVT.

The chain recombines TRBV14 with TRBJ2-1; 8 positions match TRBD2. CDR3 length equals 12 residues. With V trimmed by 4 bases and J by 15 bases, 8 bases remained unmatched. Germline-derived CDR1 and CDR2 are SGHDN and FVKESK. The CDR3, as DNA: TGTGCCAGCAGCCTAGCGGGACATACCGCGTTCTTC. This gives the protein CASSLAGHTAFF.

In this sample, this clonotype turned up a few times. This chain joins TRBV6-2 or TRBV6-3 and TRBJ1-1; possibly TRBD1 for D (5 bases). Germline values: CDR1 MNHEY, CDR2 SVGEGT. V gave up 7 bases and J gave up 0 bases, with 15 bases separating them. CDR3 length equals 15 residues. Here the CDR3 DNA reads TGTGCCAGCACCGTAAGAAGGGGCATGAACACTGAAGCTTTCTTT. This gives the protein CASTVRRGMNTEAFF.

This clonotype occurred many times. The chain uses TRBV6-6 and TRBJ1-1; no definite D call. Germline V gene data show CDR1 as MNHNY and CDR2 as SVGAGI (reference sequence). The CDR3 is 14 amino acids. V gave up 5 bases and J gave up 5 bases, with 15 bases separating them. The CDR3 nucleotides read TGTGCCAGCAGTAGGACTAACTCGCAGACTGAAGCTTTCTTT. This gives the protein CASSRTNSQTEAFF.

This clonotype appeared a few times. The chain recombines TRBV25-1 with TRBJ1-2, with D perhaps TRBD1 (5 bases). The CDR3 spans 14 residues. The V end lost 4 bases, the J end lost 5 bases, and 14 bases lay between the germline ends. The germline gives CDR1 MGHDK, CDR2 SYGVNS. The CDR3 loop reads CASSVEGPRYGYTF. The CDR3 nucleotides read TGTGCCAGCAGTGTAGAGGGACCTCGGTATGGCTACACCTTC.

This clonotype was observed at least ten times. This sequence joins TRBV14 and TRBJ1-3; D may be TRBD1 (5 bases). The V end lost 4 bases, the J end lost 9 bases, and 13 bases lay between the germline ends. The germline V gene has CDR1 SGHDN and CDR2 FVKESK. This CDR3 comprises 13 residues. The CDR3 is CASSPLQRGTIYF. CDR3 in DNA: TGTGCCAGCAGCCCACTCCAGAGGGGCACCATATATTTT.

This rearrangement joins TRBV10-3 to TRBJ1-5; D uncertain. Trimming removed 10 bases at V and 1 base at J, with 8 bases between. CDR3 length: 12 amino acids. CDR1 and CDR2 (germline): ENHRY, SYGVKD. The CDR3 DNA reads as TGTGCCACTAGTGGGAGCAATCAGCCCCAGCATTTT. This encodes CATSGSNQPQHF.

This clonotype was found many times. V usage is TRBV4-1 and J usage is TRBJ2-3; no clear D gene. CDR3 length equals 15 residues. CDR1 is MGHRA and CDR2 is YSYEKL in the germline V gene. V lost 1 base, J lost 3 bases, and 11 bases lay in between. The CDR3 spells CASSQVTRETDTQYF. In DNA form, the CDR3 reads TGCGCCAGCAGCCAAGTGACCCGAGAGACAGATACGCAGTATTTT.

This clonotype was seen ten or more times. The gene calls are TRBV9 and TRBJ2-1, with 7 positions matching TRBD2. J lost 5 bases, V lost 0 bases, and 8 bases had no gene match. The CDR3 is 16 amino acids. The germline V gene encodes CDR1 SGDLS and CDR2 YYNGEE. CDR3 DNA sequence: TGTGCCAGCAGCGTAGCTGGGCGGGAGAACAACAATGAGCAGTTCTTC. Translated: CASSVAGRENNNEQFF.

The CDR3 DNA sequence: TGCGCCAGCAGCTTGGTAGCAGGGGGCCCTGGGCAGTACTTC. It codes for CASSLVAGGPGQYF. The rearrangement links TRBV5-1 to TRBJ2-7; the match to TRBD1 covers 8 bases. CDR3 length equals 14 residues. V trimming: 0 bases; J trimming: 9 bases; junction bases outside the gene matches: 8. Per the germline V gene, CDR1 is SGHRS and CDR2 is YFSETQ.

The chain couples TRBV7-9 to TRBJ2-2; the match to TRBD1 covers 7 bases. J gave up 7 bases and V 5 bases, and 7 bases lay outside the gene matches. Germline-derived CDR1 and CDR2 are SEHNR and FQNEAQ (reference sequence). The CDR3 is 14 residues long. CDR3 protein: CASSATTGFGELFF. DNA of the CDR3: TGTGCCAGCAGCGCGACGACAGGGTTCGGGGAGCTGTTTTTT.

The chain recombines TRBV9 with TRBJ2-3; perhaps TRBD2 as D (7 bases). Trimming removed 0 bases at V and 4 bases at J, with 12 bases between. Germline CDR1 reads SGDLS; CDR2 reads YYNGEE. The CDR3 contains 15 residues. The CDR3 coding sequence is TGTGCCAGCAGCGTAGAAGGGGGGGGAGCAGATACGCAGTATTTT. Translating gives CASSVEGGGADTQYF. Complete variable domain (other parts from reference TRBV9 and TRBJ2-3): DSGVTQTPKHLITATGQRVTLRCSPRSGDLSVYWYQQSLDQGLQFLIQYYNGEERAKGNILERFSAQQFPDLHSELNLSSLELGDSALYFCASSVEGGGADTQYFGPGTRLTVL.

This clonotype was picked up many times. This chain uses TRBV7-3 with TRBJ2-3, with TRBD1 matching over 7 bases. The CDR3 has 15 amino acids. The germline V gene encodes CDR1 SGHTA and CDR2 FQGTGA. V lost 5 bases, J lost 2 bases, and 7 bases stayed unmatched. The CDR3 coding sequence is TGTGCCAGCAGCCCTAGACAGGGACCCACAGATACGCAGTATTTT. This sequence encodes CASSPRQGPTDTQYF. The complete variable domain, with remaining parts taken from reference TRBV7-3 and TRBJ2-3, reads GAGVSQTPSNKVTEKGKYVELRCDPISGHTALYWYRQSLGQGPEFLIYFQGTGAADDSGLPNDRFFAVRPEGSVSTLKIQRTERGDSAVYLCASSPRQGPTDTQYFGPGTRLTVL.

This clonotype was recorded at least ten times. Written as DNA, the CDR3 is TGTGCCAGCAGCTTGTCGGGGGCCATTTTCTATGGCTACACCTTC. It yields the protein CASSLSGAIFYGYTF. The V call is TRBV5-6, the J call TRBJ1-2, with D perhaps matching TRBD1 (6 bases). The CDR3 loop spans 15 amino acids. Germline V lookup: CDR1 SGHDT, CDR2 YYEEEE. V was shortened by 1 base and J by 4 bases, with 14 bases between the two germline ends. Together with reference TRBV5-6 and TRBJ1-2, the CDR3 gives the full variable domain: DAGVTQSPTHLIKTRGQQVTLRCSPKSGHDTVSWYQQALGQGPQFIFQYYEEEERQRGNFPDRFSGHQFPNYSSELNVNALLLGDSALYLCASSLSGAIFYGYTFGSGTRLTVV.